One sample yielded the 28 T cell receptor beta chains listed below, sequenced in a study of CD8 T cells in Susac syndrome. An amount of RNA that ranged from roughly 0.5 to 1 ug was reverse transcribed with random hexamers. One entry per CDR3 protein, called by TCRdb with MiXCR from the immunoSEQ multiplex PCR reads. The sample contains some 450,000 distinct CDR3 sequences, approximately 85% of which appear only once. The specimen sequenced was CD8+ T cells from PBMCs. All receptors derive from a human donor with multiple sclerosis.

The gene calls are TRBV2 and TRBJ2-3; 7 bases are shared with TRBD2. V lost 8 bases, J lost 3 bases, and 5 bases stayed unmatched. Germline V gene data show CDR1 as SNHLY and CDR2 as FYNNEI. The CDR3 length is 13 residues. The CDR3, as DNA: TGTGCCAGCGCGAGCGGGGCTACAGATACGCAGTATTTT. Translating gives CASASGATDTQYF.

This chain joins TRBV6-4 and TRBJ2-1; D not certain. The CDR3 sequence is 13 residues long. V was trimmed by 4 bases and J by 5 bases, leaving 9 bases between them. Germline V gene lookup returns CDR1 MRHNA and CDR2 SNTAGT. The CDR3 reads CASSVAPNNEQFF. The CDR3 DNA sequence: TGTGCCAGCAGTGTGGCACCCAACAATGAGCAGTTCTTC.

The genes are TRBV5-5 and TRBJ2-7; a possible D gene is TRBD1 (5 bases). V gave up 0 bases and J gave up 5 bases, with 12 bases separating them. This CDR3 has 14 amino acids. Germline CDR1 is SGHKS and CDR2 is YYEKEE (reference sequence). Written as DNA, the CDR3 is TGTGCCAGCAGCTTGGAGTCCCAGGGCGACGAGCAGTACTTC. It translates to CASSLESQGDEQYF.

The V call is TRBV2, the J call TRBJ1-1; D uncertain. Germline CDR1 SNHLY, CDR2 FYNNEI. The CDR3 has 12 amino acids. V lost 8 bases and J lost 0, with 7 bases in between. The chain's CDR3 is CASLSLNTEAFF. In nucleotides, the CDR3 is TGTGCCAGCCTCAGCTTGAACACTGAAGCTTTCTTT.

In DNA form, the CDR3 reads TGTGCCAGCAGCTTAGGAGGGGAGGGCACTGAAGCTTTCTTT. Encoded protein: CASSLGGEGTEAFF. The chain recombines TRBV11-2 with TRBJ1-1; TRBD1 might be the D (5 bases). Trimming took off 1 base at V and 4 bases at J, with 10 bases between the two ends. Germline V gene sequence: CDR1 SGHAT, CDR2 FQNNGV. This CDR3 contains 14 residues.

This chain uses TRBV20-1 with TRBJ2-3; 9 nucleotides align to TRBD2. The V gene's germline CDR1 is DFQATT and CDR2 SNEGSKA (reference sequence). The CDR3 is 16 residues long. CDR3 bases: TGCAGGAAACTGAGACCGACTAGCGGTGGCACAGATACGCAGTATTTT. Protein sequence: CRKLRPTSGGTDTQYF.

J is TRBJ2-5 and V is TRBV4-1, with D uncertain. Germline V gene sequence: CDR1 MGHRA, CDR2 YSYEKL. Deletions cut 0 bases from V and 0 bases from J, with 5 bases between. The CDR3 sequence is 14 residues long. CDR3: CASSQEEDQETQYF. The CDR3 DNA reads TGCGCCAGCAGCCAAGAGGAAGACCAAGAGACCCAGTACTTC.

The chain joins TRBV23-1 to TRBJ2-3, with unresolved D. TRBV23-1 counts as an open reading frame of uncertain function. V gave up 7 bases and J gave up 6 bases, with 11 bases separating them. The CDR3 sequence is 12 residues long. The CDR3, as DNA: TGCGCCAGCATATCGCCCCATGATACGCAGTATTTT. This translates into CASISPHDTQYF.

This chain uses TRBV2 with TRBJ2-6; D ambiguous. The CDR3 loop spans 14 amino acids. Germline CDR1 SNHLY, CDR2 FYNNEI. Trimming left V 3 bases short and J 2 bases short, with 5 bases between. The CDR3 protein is CASSDQTGANVLTF. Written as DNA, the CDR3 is TGTGCCAGCAGTGACCAGACTGGGGCCAACGTCCTGACTTTC.

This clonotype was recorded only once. The CDR3 nucleotides read TGTGCCAGCGGCCTCGGGACAGGGATTATGGATGAGCAGTTCTTC. Translated: CASGLGTGIMDEQFF. This chain links TRBV5-5 with TRBJ2-1; 9 bases are a match to TRBD1. Germline V CDR1 and CDR2: SGHKS, YYEKEE (reference sequence). This CDR3 contains 15 residues. J gave up 8 bases and V 7 bases, and 13 bases lay outside the gene matches.

The CDR3 loop is CATSGRAGETQYF. In nucleotides, the CDR3 is TGTGCCACCAGCGGCCGTGCAGGGGAGACCCAGTACTTC. The chain recombines TRBV15 with TRBJ2-5; tentative D call: TRBD1 (5 bases). Germline CDR1 is LNHNV and CDR2 is YYDKDF (reference sequence). The CDR3 contains 13 residues. V was clipped by 5 bases and J by 5 bases, with 12 bases between them. Full variable domain (outside the CDR3, taken from reference TRBV15 and TRBJ2-5): DAMVIQNPRYQVTQFGKPVTLSCSQTLNHNVMYWYQQKSSQAPKLLFHYYDKDFNNEADTPDNFQSRRPNTSFCFLDIRSPGLGDTAMYLCATSGRAGETQYFGPGTRLLVL.

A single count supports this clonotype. The CDR3 region has the DNA TGTGCCTGGAGAAGTCGTAACGGTTGGGTTGAAGCTTTCTTT. Residues: CAWRSRNGWVEAFF. This chain joins TRBV30 and TRBJ1-1; D not certain. V was trimmed by 3 bases and J by 7 bases, leaving 18 bases between them. The CDR3 has 14 amino acids. Germline CDR1 is GTSNPN and CDR2 is SVGIG (reference sequence). The full variable domain, rest sourced from reference TRBV30 and TRBJ1-1, is SQTIHQWPATLVQPVGSPLSLECTVEGTSNPNLYWYRQAAGRGLQLLFYSVGIGQISSEVPQNLSASRPQDRQFILSSKKLLLSDSGFYLCAWRSRNGWVEAFFGQGTRLTVV.

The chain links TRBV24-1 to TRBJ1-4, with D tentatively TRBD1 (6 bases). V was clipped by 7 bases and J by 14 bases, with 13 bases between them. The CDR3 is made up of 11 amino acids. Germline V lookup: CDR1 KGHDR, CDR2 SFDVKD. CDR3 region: CATRAGTWLFF. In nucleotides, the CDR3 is TGTGCCACCAGGGCCGGGACATGGCTGTTTTTT.

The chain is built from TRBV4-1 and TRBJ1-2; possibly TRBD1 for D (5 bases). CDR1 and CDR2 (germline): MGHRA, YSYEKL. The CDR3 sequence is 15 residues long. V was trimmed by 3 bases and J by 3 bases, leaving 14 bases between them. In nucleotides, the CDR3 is TGCGCCAGCAGCCAGGACGGGACTGCCTACTATGGCTACACCTTC. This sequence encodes CASSQDGTAYYGYTF.

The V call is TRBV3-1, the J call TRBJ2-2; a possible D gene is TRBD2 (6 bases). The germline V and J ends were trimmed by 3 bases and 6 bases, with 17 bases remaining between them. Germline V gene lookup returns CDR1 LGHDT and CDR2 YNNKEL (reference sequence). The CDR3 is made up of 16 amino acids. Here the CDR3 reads CASSHATNGRPGELFF. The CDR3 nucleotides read TGTGCCAGCAGCCACGCGACTAACGGGAGACCCGGGGAGCTGTTTTTT.

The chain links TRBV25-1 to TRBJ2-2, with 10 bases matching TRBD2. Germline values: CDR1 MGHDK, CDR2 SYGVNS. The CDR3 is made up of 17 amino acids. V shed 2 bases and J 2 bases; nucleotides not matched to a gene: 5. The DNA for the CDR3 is TGTGCCAGCAGTGAACTAGCGGGAGAGGTTAACACCGGGGAGCTGTTTTTT. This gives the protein CASSELAGEVNTGELFF.

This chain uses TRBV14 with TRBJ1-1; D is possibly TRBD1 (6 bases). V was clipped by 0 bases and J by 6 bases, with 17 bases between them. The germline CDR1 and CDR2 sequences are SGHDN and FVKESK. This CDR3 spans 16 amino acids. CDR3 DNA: TGTGCCAGCAGCCAAGAAGGACACCCCGGGGGGCCTGAAGCTTTCTTT. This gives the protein CASSQEGHPGGPEAFF. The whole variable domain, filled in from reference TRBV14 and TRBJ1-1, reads EAGVTQFPSHSVIEKGQTVTLRCDPISGHDNLYWYRRVMGKEIKFLLHFVKESKQDESGMPNNRFLAERTGGTYSTLKVQPAELEDSGVYFCASSQEGHPGGPEAFFGQGTRLTVV.

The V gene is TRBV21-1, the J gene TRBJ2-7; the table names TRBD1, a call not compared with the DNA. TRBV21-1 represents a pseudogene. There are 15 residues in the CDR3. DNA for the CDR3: TGTGCCAGCAGCCCTCCCGGGACAGGGAACTACGAGCAGTACTTC. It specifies CASSPPGTGNYEQYF.

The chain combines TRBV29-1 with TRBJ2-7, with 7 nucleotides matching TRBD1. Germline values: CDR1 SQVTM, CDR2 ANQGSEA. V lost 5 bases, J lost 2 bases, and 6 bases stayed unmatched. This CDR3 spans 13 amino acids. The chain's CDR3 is CSVCRDSTYEQYF. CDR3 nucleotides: TGCAGCGTTTGCCGGGACAGCACCTACGAGCAGTACTTC.

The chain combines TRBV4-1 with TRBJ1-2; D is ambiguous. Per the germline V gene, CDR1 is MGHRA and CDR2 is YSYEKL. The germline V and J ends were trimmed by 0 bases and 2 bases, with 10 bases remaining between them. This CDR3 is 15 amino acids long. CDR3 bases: TGCGCCAGCAGCCAAGAAAAGGGCGGCAACTATGGCTACACCTTC. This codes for CASSQEKGGNYGYTF.

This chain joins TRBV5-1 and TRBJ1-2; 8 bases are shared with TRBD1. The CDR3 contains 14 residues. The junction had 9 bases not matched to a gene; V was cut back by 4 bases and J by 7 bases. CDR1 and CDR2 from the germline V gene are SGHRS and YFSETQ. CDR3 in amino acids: CASSEDRVGFGYTF. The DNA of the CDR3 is TGCGCCAGCAGCGAGGACAGGGTAGGGTTTGGCTACACCTTC.

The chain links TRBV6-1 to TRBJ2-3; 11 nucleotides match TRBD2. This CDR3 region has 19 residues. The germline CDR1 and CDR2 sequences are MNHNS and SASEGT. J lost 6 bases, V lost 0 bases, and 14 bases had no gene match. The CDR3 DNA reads TGTGCCAGCAGTGAAGCGGTACCTAGCGGGGGGACCTCCAGGGATACGCAGTATTTT. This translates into CASSEAVPSGGTSRDTQYF.

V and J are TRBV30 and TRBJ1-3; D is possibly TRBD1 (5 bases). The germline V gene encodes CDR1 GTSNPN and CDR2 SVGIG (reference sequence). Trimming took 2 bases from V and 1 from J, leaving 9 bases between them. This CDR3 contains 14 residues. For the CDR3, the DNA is TGTGCCTGGAGTAACGCAGGGTCTGGAAACACCATATATTTT. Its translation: CAWSNAGSGNTIYF.

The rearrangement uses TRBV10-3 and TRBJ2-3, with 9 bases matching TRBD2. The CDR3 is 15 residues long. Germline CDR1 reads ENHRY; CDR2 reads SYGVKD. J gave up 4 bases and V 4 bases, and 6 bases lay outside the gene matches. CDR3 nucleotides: TGTGCCATCAGTGTGGGCGGGGGGGGCCCAGATACGCAGTATTTT. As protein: CAISVGGGGPDTQYF.

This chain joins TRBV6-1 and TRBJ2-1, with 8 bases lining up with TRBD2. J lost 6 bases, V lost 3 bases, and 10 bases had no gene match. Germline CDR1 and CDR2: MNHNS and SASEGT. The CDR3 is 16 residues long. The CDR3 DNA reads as TGTGCCAGCAGTGACGTGGGGACTAGAGCTTCCAATGAGCAGTTCTTC. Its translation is CASSDVGTRASNEQFF.

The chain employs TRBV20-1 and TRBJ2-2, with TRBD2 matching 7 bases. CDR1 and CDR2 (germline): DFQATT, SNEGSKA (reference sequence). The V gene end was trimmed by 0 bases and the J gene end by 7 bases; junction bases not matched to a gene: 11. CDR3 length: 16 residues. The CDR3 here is CSARDPLARPLGELFF. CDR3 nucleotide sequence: TGCAGTGCTAGAGACCCACTAGCGAGACCCCTCGGGGAGCTGTTTTTT.

CDR3 residues: CASSLGLGRSNTGELFF. In nucleotides, the CDR3 is TGCGCCAGCAGCTTGGGACTGGGACGGTCGAACACCGGGGAGCTGTTTTTT. This chain joins TRBV5-1 and TRBJ2-2; D tentatively reads TRBD1 or TRBD2 (5 bases each). The CDR3 sequence is 17 residues long. Trimming removed 0 bases from V and 0 bases from J, with 12 bases in between. Looked up from germline, CDR1 is SGHRS and CDR2 is YFSETQ.

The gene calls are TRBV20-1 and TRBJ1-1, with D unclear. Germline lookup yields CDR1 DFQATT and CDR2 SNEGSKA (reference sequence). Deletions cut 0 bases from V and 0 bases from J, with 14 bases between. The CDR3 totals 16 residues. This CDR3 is CSARDKEASLNTEAFF. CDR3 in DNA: TGCAGTGCTAGAGATAAGGAGGCCAGCTTGAACACTGAAGCTTTCTTT.